The rows below give T cell receptor beta chains drawn from one sample of a study of identical twins. TCRdb fed the 5' RACE reads into MiXCR, producing one record per CDR3 protein. Among 200,000 to 300,000 distinct CDR3 sequences listed, roughly 7.5% were seen once. Another study also made use of these data, one on yellow fever vaccine responses in identical twins.

Sequencing was carried out using CD8+ T cells sorted from blood. The receptors originated from a woman younger than 30 in good health. CDR3s include the opening cysteine and the closing phenylalanine or tryptophan. A D gene is named only where the DNA matches it firmly. For some rows the clone size is stated as once, few or many, or as a class when expanded; others skip it.

V	D	length	J	size	DNA	CDR3
TRBV4-1	-	15	TRBJ2-3	many	TGCGCCAGCAGCCAAGTGGTGGTACGCGCAGATACGCAGTATTTT	CASSQVVVRADTQYF
TRBV7-8	TRBD2	15	TRBJ2-3	-	TGTGCCAGCAGTCCACTAGCGGGAGTTCAGGATACGCAGTATTTT	CASSPLAGVQDTQYF
TRBV5-5	-	14	TRBJ1-1	-	TGTGCCAGCAGCTTGGGGGACATGAACACTGAAGCTTTCTTT	CASSLGDMNTEAFF
TRBV28	TRBD2	13	TRBJ2-3	many	TGTGCCAGCAGAGGGACTAGCGTTGATACGCAGTATTTT	CASRGTSVDTQYF
TRBV7-9	TRBD1	16	TRBJ2-5	-	TGTGCCAGCAGCTTAGTCGACAGGGGAGGATTAGAGACCCAGTACTTC	CASSLVDRGGLETQYF
TRBV28	-	18	TRBJ1-5	few	TGTGCCAGCAGTTTTTGGGTCGAGTCTCGGGATAGCAATCAGCCCCAGCATTTT	CASSFWVESRDSNQPQHF
TRBV15	-	14	TRBJ2-7	few	TGTGCCACCAGCCAAGGGTCGTCCTCCTACGAGCAGTACTTC	CATSQGSSSYEQYF
TRBV12-3/TRBV12-4	-	12	TRBJ2-7	-	TGTGCCAGCACCTTGGAGGGCTACGAGCAGTACTTC	CASTLEGYEQYF
TRBV11-2	TRBD2	16	TRBJ2-5	few	TGTGCCAGCAGCATCTGGACTAGCGTTGGGGCAGAGACCCAGTACTTC	CASSIWTSVGAETQYF
TRBV20-1	-	15	TRBJ2-1	-	TGCAGTGCTCCCCCGGGACACTTCTCCTACAATGAGCAGTTCTTC	CSAPPGHFSYNEQFF
TRBV2	-	11	TRBJ2-1	few	TGTGCCAGCATCACCTACAATGAGCAGTTCTTC	CASITYNEQFF
TRBV7-9	TRBD2	16	TRBJ2-1	many	TGTGCCAGCAGCTTAACTAGCGGGATAATGTACAATGAGCAGTTCTTC	CASSLTSGIMYNEQFF
TRBV12-5	-	13	TRBJ2-5	-	TGTGCTAGTGGTTTCGGACAGCAAGAGACCCAGTACTTC	CASGFGQQETQYF
TRBV10-3	-	13	TRBJ2-1	-	TGTGCCATCACAAGACAGGACTACAATGAGCAGTTCTTC	CAITRQDYNEQFF
TRBV7-9	-	13	TRBJ2-5	many	TGTGCCAGCAGTCCCCAGGGGCAAGAGACCCAGTACTTC	CASSPQGQETQYF
TRBV9	TRBD2	14	TRBJ2-1	-	TGTGCCAGCAGCGGTAGCGGGAGGGCCGATGAGCAGTTCTTC	CASSGSGRADEQFF
TRBV7-9	-	17	TRBJ1-4	-	TGTGCCAGCAGCTTCTCCGGGACTTACGGAACTAATGAAAAACTGTTTTTT	CASSFSGTYGTNEKLFF
TRBV12-3/TRBV12-4	-	13	TRBJ2-2	few	TGTGCCAGCAGTTCGGGGGCGCCCGGGGAGCTGTTTTTT	CASSSGAPGELFF
TRBV7-8	-	14	TRBJ2-3	many	TGTGCCAGCAGGACGACCGGGGGCACAGATACGCAGTATTTT	CASRTTGGTDTQYF
TRBV5-1	-	17	TRBJ2-1	-	TGCGCCAGCAGCTTGATAGAGGGGGTTGAATCCTACAATGAGCAGTTCTTC	CASSLIEGVESYNEQFF
TRBV5-5	-	12	TRBJ1-1	many	TGTGCCAGCAGCTATTCTACCATTGAAGCTTTCTTT	CASSYSTIEAFF
TRBV25-1	TRBD2	12	TRBJ2-7	-	TGTGCCAGCACCGGGACTACAAACGAGCAGTACTTC	CASTGTTNEQYF
TRBV7-9	-	14	TRBJ2-1	-	TGTGCCAGCAGCTTAGCTGGTTTTTACAATGAGCAGTTCTTC	CASSLAGFYNEQFF
TRBV7-9	-	12	TRBJ2-1	many	TGTGCCAGCAGCTTAGGTGGTACTGAGCAGTTCTTC	CASSLGGTEQFF
TRBV20-1	TRBD2	15	TRBJ2-7	few	TGCAGTGCTAGAGATCTAGCGGGTACCTCCTACGAGCAGTACTTC	CSARDLAGTSYEQYF
TRBV7-8	TRBD1	17	TRBJ2-1	many	TGTGCCAGCAGCCGAAAACCGGGACAGGGGCCCTACAATGAGCAGTTCTTC	CASSRKPGQGPYNEQFF
TRBV7-9	-	11	TRBJ2-1	many	TGTGCCAGCAGCTGGTCCAATGAGCAGTTCTTC	CASSWSNEQFF
TRBV5-1	-	15	TRBJ2-1	many	TGCGCCAGCAGCTCGGGTGGGAGCTCCTACAATGAGCAGTTCTTC	CASSSGGSSYNEQFF
TRBV4-1	-	15	TRBJ2-3	many	TGCGCCAGCAGCCAAGAGAACACCCGGTCGGATACGCAGTATTTT	CASSQENTRSDTQYF
TRBV3-1	TRBD1	16	TRBJ1-4	few	TGTGCCAGCAGCCCGACAGGGGCCGCAGCTAATGAAAAACTGTTTTTT	CASSPTGAAANEKLFF
TRBV19	-	14	TRBJ2-3	-	TGTGCCAGTAGTTTCGTTCACCTCACAGATACGCAGTATTTT	CASSFVHLTDTQYF
TRBV6-2/TRBV6-3	-	14	TRBJ2-2	many	TGTGCCAGCAGTCCCTCCCTCAACACCGGGGAGCTGTTTTTT	CASSPSLNTGELFF
TRBV14	-	14	TRBJ2-1	many	TGTGCCAGCAGCCATTGGAACTCTTTGAATGAGCAGTTCTTC	CASSHWNSLNEQFF
TRBV6-8	TRBD1	15	TRBJ2-7	few	TGTGCCAGCAGCCCCCCGACAGGGCCTTCCTACGAGCAGTACTTC	CASSPPTGPSYEQYF
TRBV20-1	TRBD2	14	TRBJ2-5	few	TGCAGTGCTAGTGCGGGACTAGATGCGGAGACCCAGTACTTC	CSASAGLDAETQYF
TRBV2	-	15	TRBJ1-1	-	TGTGCCAGCAGTGAGTCCCGGGGCCTGAACACTGAAGCTTTCTTT	CASSESRGLNTEAFF
TRBV6-2/TRBV6-3	-	14	TRBJ1-5	many	TGTGCCAGCAGGGGGGTCTATAGCAATCAGCCCCAGCATTTT	CASRGVYSNQPQHF
TRBV27	-	13	TRBJ2-7	-	TGTGCCAGCAGTTATAATATGGTCTACGAGCAGTACTTC	CASSYNMVYEQYF
TRBV7-9	TRBD1	15	TRBJ1-2	many	TGTGCCAGCAGCGGGACCGATACAGGGGGCTATGGCTACACCTTC	CASSGTDTGGYGYTF
TRBV7-9	TRBD2	17	TRBJ2-3	many	TGTGCCAGCAGTGATTCCGGACTAGCGGGCGGCACAGATACGCAGTATTTT	CASSDSGLAGGTDTQYF
TRBV12-3/TRBV12-4	-	14	TRBJ2-4	many	TGTGCCAGCAGTACGGGGATAGCCAAAAACATTCAGTACTTC	CASSTGIAKNIQYF
TRBV2	-	15	TRBJ2-2	-	TGTGCCAGCAGTGAATCCGGGGGCGACACCGGGGAGCTGTTTTTT	CASSESGGDTGELFF
TRBV12-3/TRBV12-4	-	14	TRBJ2-2	many	TGTGCCAGCAGCAGGACAAGGGGCACCGGGGAGCTGTTTTTT	CASSRTRGTGELFF
TRBV15	TRBD1	18	TRBJ1-5	many	TGTGCCACCAGCAAAGCAATTACCGGGACAGGGATGGGTCAGCCCCAGCATTTT	CATSKAITGTGMGQPQHF
TRBV3-1	TRBD2	15	TRBJ2-5	-	TGTGCCAGCAGCCATTGGACTAGCGACCAAGAGACCCAGTACTTC	CASSHWTSDQETQYF
TRBV20-1	-	17	TRBJ2-4	few	TGCAGTGCTAGAGATACAGGGATAACCATGTCCAAAAACATTCAGTACTTC	CSARDTGITMSKNIQYF
TRBV12-3/TRBV12-4	-	13	TRBJ1-1	many	TGTGCCAGCAGTCCCTCAATATTCGCTGAAGCTTTCTTT	CASSPSIFAEAFF
TRBV12-3/TRBV12-4	TRBD2	16	TRBJ2-1	few	TGTGCCAGCAGTCTGCAGAGCGGGGGGGCTTTATATGAGCAGTTCTTC	CASSLQSGGALYEQFF
TRBV12-3/TRBV12-4	TRBD2	12	TRBJ2-1	many	TGTGCCACCGGGGGGGCCTACAATGAGCAGTTCTTC	CATGGAYNEQFF
TRBV7-9	TRBD1	16	TRBJ1-6	many	TGTGCCAGCAGCCACTCGCGGACAGGGTTTAATTCACCCCTCCACTTT	CASSHSRTGFNSPLHF
TRBV12-3/TRBV12-4	-	12	TRBJ2-2	-	TGTGCCAGCAGTATTCTGGCCGGGGAGCTGTTTTTT	CASSILAGELFF
TRBV5-1	-	12	TRBJ2-2	many	TGCGCCAGCAGCCACACCACCGGGGAGCTGTTTTTT	CASSHTTGELFF
TRBV12-3/TRBV12-4	-	16	TRBJ2-3	-	TGTGCCAGCAGTTTAACGAATCCCGGCACGACAGATACGCAGTATTTT	CASSLTNPGTTDTQYF